This is a list of T cell receptor beta chains from one sample in a study of T cells after yellow fever vaccination. TCRdb itself ran the 5' RACE reads through MiXCR, one entry per CDR3 protein. This repertoire shows some 560,000 distinct CDR3 sequences, over 15% found once; its top ten account for 14%. The sequencing used PBMCs, collected 15 days after the yellow fever booster vaccination. These TCRs come from a man aged 25-40 years who received the YFV17D yellow fever vaccine. Both conserved end residues are part of each CDR3. The D gene is left open where the match is weak. Clone size is shown for a subset of rows, as once, few, many or a class of expanded clone.

d_gene: NA
j_gene: TRBJ1-2
abundance: NA
v_gene: TRBV3-1
CDR3aa: CASSQGNGGYTF

d_gene: NA
j_gene: TRBJ2-5
abundance: few
v_gene: TRBV7-2
CDR3aa: CASSPVGSAGETQYF

d_gene: NA
j_gene: TRBJ2-1
abundance: few
v_gene: TRBV19
CDR3aa: CASGTLEQFF

d_gene: TRBD2
j_gene: TRBJ2-5
abundance: NA
v_gene: TRBV20-1
CDR3aa: CSADRPGLARRGDETQYF

d_gene: TRBD1
j_gene: TRBJ2-2
abundance: few
v_gene: TRBV20-1
CDR3aa: CSATDRGVTGELFF

d_gene: NA
j_gene: TRBJ1-1
abundance: NA
v_gene: TRBV6-2/TRBV6-3
CDR3aa: CASKQGWNTEAFF

d_gene: NA
j_gene: TRBJ2-1
abundance: few
v_gene: TRBV5-1
CDR3aa: CASSPPRSNEQFF

d_gene: TRBD2
j_gene: TRBJ2-5
abundance: few
v_gene: TRBV4-2
CDR3aa: CASSGLTSGRAVETQYF

d_gene: NA
j_gene: TRBJ2-5
abundance: NA
v_gene: TRBV15
CDR3aa: CATSRGSGGETQYF

d_gene: NA
j_gene: TRBJ2-3
abundance: NA
v_gene: TRBV4-1
CDR3aa: CASSQVTRDGTDTQYF

d_gene: NA
j_gene: TRBJ2-7
abundance: NA
v_gene: TRBV12-3/TRBV12-4
CDR3aa: CASNPGPNSYEQYF

d_gene: TRBD1
j_gene: TRBJ1-6
abundance: few
v_gene: TRBV5-6
CDR3aa: CASSSSGGVTPLHF

d_gene: NA
j_gene: TRBJ2-7
abundance: few
v_gene: TRBV3-1
CDR3aa: CASSQDSGSEGYEQYF

d_gene: NA
j_gene: TRBJ1-6
abundance: few
v_gene: TRBV7-9
CDR3aa: CASSSWTDNSPLHF

d_gene: TRBD1
j_gene: TRBJ2-1
abundance: few
v_gene: TRBV10-1
CDR3aa: CASSRTGVGNEQFF

d_gene: NA
j_gene: TRBJ1-5
abundance: many
v_gene: TRBV11-2
CDR3aa: CASSLDVAGNQPQHF

d_gene: NA
j_gene: TRBJ2-6
abundance: NA
v_gene: TRBV29-1
CDR3aa: CGVPKQGSGANVLTF

d_gene: NA
j_gene: TRBJ1-2
abundance: NA
v_gene: TRBV6-2/TRBV6-3
CDR3aa: CASRDGVYGYTF

d_gene: NA
j_gene: TRBJ1-5
abundance: once
v_gene: TRBV7-9
CDR3aa: CASATLNQPQHF

d_gene: NA
j_gene: TRBJ1-4
abundance: NA
v_gene: TRBV29-1
CDR3aa: CSVAGGDNEKLFF

d_gene: TRBD2
j_gene: TRBJ2-3
abundance: NA
v_gene: TRBV5-1
CDR3aa: CASSPLAGAGDTQYF

d_gene: NA
j_gene: TRBJ2-5
abundance: few
v_gene: TRBV5-1
CDR3aa: CASSPRAGRDQETQYF

d_gene: NA
j_gene: TRBJ2-1
abundance: NA
v_gene: TRBV7-2
CDR3aa: CASSPRTLAYEQFF

d_gene: NA
j_gene: TRBJ1-1
abundance: few
v_gene: TRBV3-1
CDR3aa: CASSRQTHKEILTEAFF

d_gene: TRBD1
j_gene: TRBJ2-1
abundance: NA
v_gene: TRBV29-1
CDR3aa: CSAERRDRGYNEQFF

d_gene: TRBD1
j_gene: TRBJ2-5
abundance: NA
v_gene: TRBV6-5
CDR3aa: CASSSRGRGSETQYF

d_gene: NA
j_gene: TRBJ1-1
abundance: few
v_gene: TRBV5-6
CDR3aa: CASSIGGPEAFF

d_gene: NA
j_gene: TRBJ2-1
abundance: few
v_gene: TRBV5-1
CDR3aa: CASSIGYGNEQFF

d_gene: NA
j_gene: TRBJ2-3
abundance: few
v_gene: TRBV12-3/TRBV12-4
CDR3aa: CASSFPGNRDTDTQYF

d_gene: NA
j_gene: TRBJ2-2
abundance: NA
v_gene: TRBV18
CDR3aa: CASSPRTGTGELFF

d_gene: TRBD1
j_gene: TRBJ2-7
abundance: few
v_gene: TRBV2
CDR3aa: CASTNSGTGVYEQYF

d_gene: NA
j_gene: TRBJ1-4
abundance: NA
v_gene: TRBV6-1
CDR3aa: CASSQAQGTALEKLFF

d_gene: NA
j_gene: TRBJ2-3
abundance: few
v_gene: TRBV4-3
CDR3aa: CASSQEAHGPDTQYF

d_gene: TRBD2
j_gene: TRBJ2-3
abundance: NA
v_gene: TRBV20-1
CDR3aa: CSAQGVLTGGSSDTQYF

d_gene: NA
j_gene: TRBJ2-7
abundance: NA
v_gene: TRBV5-6
CDR3aa: CASSLWDYEQYF

d_gene: NA
j_gene: TRBJ2-3
abundance: NA
v_gene: TRBV20-1
CDR3aa: CSASHLSGGTDTQYF

d_gene: NA
j_gene: TRBJ1-2
abundance: NA
v_gene: TRBV2
CDR3aa: CASNFGQNLNGYTF

d_gene: NA
j_gene: TRBJ2-1
abundance: NA
v_gene: TRBV24-1
CDR3aa: CATSGGRYNEQFF

d_gene: TRBD2
j_gene: TRBJ2-7
abundance: few
v_gene: TRBV18
CDR3aa: CASSPPLGGRGEQYF

d_gene: TRBD2
j_gene: TRBJ2-1
abundance: NA
v_gene: TRBV20-1
CDR3aa: CSARLAERPDNEQFF

d_gene: TRBD1
j_gene: TRBJ2-1
abundance: few
v_gene: TRBV7-2
CDR3aa: CASSLALGQGRYNEQFF

d_gene: NA
j_gene: TRBJ2-1
abundance: NA
v_gene: TRBV4-3
CDR3aa: CASSPSRRLGASSYNEQFF

d_gene: NA
j_gene: TRBJ2-2
abundance: few
v_gene: TRBV15
CDR3aa: CATSITGGELFF

d_gene: NA
j_gene: TRBJ2-7
abundance: few
v_gene: TRBV20-1
CDR3aa: CSAREDRSGQYF

d_gene: NA
j_gene: TRBJ1-1
abundance: few
v_gene: TRBV6-6
CDR3aa: CASRVQGYTEAFF

d_gene: NA
j_gene: TRBJ2-5
abundance: NA
v_gene: TRBV5-1
CDR3aa: CASSSGALRETQYF

d_gene: NA
j_gene: TRBJ1-1
abundance: NA
v_gene: TRBV10-3
CDR3aa: CAISESTVNTEAFF

d_gene: NA
j_gene: TRBJ2-7
abundance: NA
v_gene: TRBV7-2
CDR3aa: CASSLSVAMGEQYF

d_gene: TRBD1
j_gene: TRBJ2-5
abundance: NA
v_gene: TRBV7-2
CDR3aa: CASSSNRGQETQYF

d_gene: TRBD1
j_gene: TRBJ2-1
abundance: few
v_gene: TRBV25-1
CDR3aa: CASSEFGTGGSNEQFF

d_gene: NA
j_gene: TRBJ2-6
abundance: NA
v_gene: TRBV4-1
CDR3aa: CASSQGAVTPRSEANVLTF

d_gene: NA
j_gene: TRBJ2-5
abundance: NA
v_gene: TRBV27
CDR3aa: CASTDVPGETQYF

d_gene: TRBD2
j_gene: TRBJ2-1
abundance: NA
v_gene: TRBV19
CDR3aa: CASSSLLAGGFGDEQFF

d_gene: NA
j_gene: TRBJ1-6
abundance: few
v_gene: TRBV7-2
CDR3aa: CASSLESGRINSPLHF

d_gene: NA
j_gene: TRBJ2-2
abundance: many
v_gene: TRBV11-2
CDR3aa: CASSFVNTGELFF